The clone carrying this TCR beta chain was seen ten or more times. The sample comes from a study of T cell repertoires in cytomegalovirus infection. Background on the study: CMV infection plus the matching HLA type was flagged by public TCR beta signatures.

TCRdb re-called the reads with MiXCR, one entry per CDR3 protein. The table lists some 680,000 distinct CDR3 sequences, approximately 40% of them singletons. V dropped 2 bases and J dropped 0 bases, with 14 bases sitting between them. Germline V CDR1 and CDR2: SGHVS, FQNEAQ. The CDR3 is made up of 16 amino acids. The TCR originated in a human donor in good health (CMV status not recorded). Some clones in this sample may be carry-over from other donors' samples. The rearrangement uses TRBV7-8 and TRBJ2-7, with D maybe TRBD1 (5 bases). Sequenced input: PBMCs. The DNA for the CDR3 is TGTGCCAGCAGCTTATATCCCGACAGAGGCTCCTACGAGCAGTACTTC. This encodes CASSLYPDRGSYEQYF.